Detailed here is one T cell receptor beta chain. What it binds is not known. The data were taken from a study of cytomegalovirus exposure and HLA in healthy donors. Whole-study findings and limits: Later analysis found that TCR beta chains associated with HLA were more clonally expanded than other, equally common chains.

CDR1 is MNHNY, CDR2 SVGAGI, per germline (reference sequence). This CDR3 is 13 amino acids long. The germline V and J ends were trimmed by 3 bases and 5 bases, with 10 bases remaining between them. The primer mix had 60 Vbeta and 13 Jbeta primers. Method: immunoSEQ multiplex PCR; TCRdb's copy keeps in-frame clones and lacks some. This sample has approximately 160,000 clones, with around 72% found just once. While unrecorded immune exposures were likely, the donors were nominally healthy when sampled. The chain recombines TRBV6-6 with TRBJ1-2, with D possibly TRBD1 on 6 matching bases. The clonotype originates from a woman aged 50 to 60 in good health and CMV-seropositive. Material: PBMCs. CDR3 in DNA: TGTGCCAGCAGTTATGACAGGCAATATGGCTACACCTTC. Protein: CASSYDRQYGYTF.